This T cell receptor (beta chain) was profiled in a study of radiation and T cells in renal cell carcinoma. The CDR3 is 17 residues long. Germline trimming cut 3 bases from V and 2 bases from J; bases unmatched to any gene: 11. Germline V gene data show CDR1 as SGHRS and CDR2 as YFSETQ. Time point denoted: blood 4 weeks post-SBRT, at nephrectomy. Treatment indicated: 15 Gy SBRT to primary tumor, nephrectomy 4 weeks later. Nephrectomy followed 15 Gy stereotactic body radiation by 4 weeks. Radiation-treated patients gave blood at baseline, week 2 and week 4. The method was immunoSEQ multiplex PCR; TCRdb's version includes in-frame clones alone and lacks a portion of them. In the table there are under 100,000 clones, 70% to 85% of which are singletons.

This TCR was recovered from a man aged 55 to 70 with renal cell carcinoma. This chain uses TRBV5-1 with TRBJ2-1; 7 bases match TRBD2. The specimen was blood, collected from a patient whose treatment included radiotherapy and nephrectomy. In nucleotides, the CDR3 is TGCGCCAGCAGCTCAAAAACCCGGGACTACCCCTACAATGAGCAGTTCTTC. Protein product: CASSSKTRDYPYNEQFF. The variable domain in full, with the rest retrieved from reference TRBV5-1 and TRBJ2-1, is KAGVTQTPRYLIKTRGQQVTLSCSPISGHRSVSWYQQTPGQGLQFLFEYFSETQRNKGNFPGRFSGRQFSNSRSEMNVSTLELGDSALYLCASSSKTRDYPYNEQFFGPGTRLTVL.